This T cell receptor beta chain was retrieved from a study of OX40 agonist ivuxolimab in advanced cancers. With regard to the full study: Ivuxolimab was an agonistic, fully human IgG2 monoclonal antibody directed against OX40 (CD134), a costimulatory receptor. Intravenous ivuxolimab was administered to patients every 2 weeks at six dose levels: 0.01, 0.1, 0.3, 1.5, 3 and 10 mg/kg. Of the approximately 53 patients in dose escalation, about 19 had hepatocellular carcinoma, approximately 15 had melanoma, 9 had renal cell carcinoma and 9 had head and neck cancer. The dose-escalation cohort was roughly 80% male with a mean age of approximately 60 years, ranging from roughly 23 to 90. Prior anti-PD-1, anti-PD-L1 or anti-CTLA-4 therapy was permitted, and 40% of dose-escalation patients had received checkpoint inhibitors. Three dose-escalation patients achieved partial responses, one with hepatocellular carcinoma and two with cutaneous melanoma. Peripheral TCRbeta sequencing was intended to test whether TCR sequence diversity was altered and clonal T-cell expansion was caused by ivuxolimab. The paper covers the monotherapy dose-escalation part of the phase I ivuxolimab trial, which included N of about 56 patients. On the study overall, not on this receptor specifically: The antigen specificity of the peripheral T cells that underwent clonal expansion was not determined. At doses of 0.1 to 3.0 mg/kg, clonal expansion of both CD4+ and CD8+ blood T cells was observed from baseline to week 6. After ivuxolimab, expanded clones were on average more numerous among CD8+ T cells than among CD4+ T cells. Low levels of normalized T-cell clonal expansion were also seen in some nonresponding patients. In partial responders in the 0.1-3.0 mg/kg groups, normalized peripheral clonal expansion was found to be among the lowest, especially among CD8+ T cells.

CDR1 SGHNT and CDR2 YYREEE were looked up in the germline V gene (reference sequence). Trimming costs V 1 base and J 0 bases, and their ends lie 17 bases apart. CDR3 length: 17 amino acids, cysteine to phenylalanine. The DNA shown is the 51-base CDR3, in frame from base 1. In the case of this clone: It has no known antigen specificity. There are no base qualities to consult, and no much larger clone falls within one base.

Genomic DNA was extracted from sorted cells for sequencing of the TCRbeta CDR3 region. The immunoSEQ Assay was used to sequence the TCRbeta CDR3 regions. The source is immuneACCESS, and TCRdb retained only in-frame sequences with V and J called. Part of the clones is not carried over; for the studies checked, unresolved V genes explain less than half of this, and the remainder is unexplained. The table for this sample lists more than 65,000 clones; approximately 91% of them were counted only once. The top ten constitute 0.3% to 0.45% of the sample. Patients with autoimmune disease history or receiving systemic immunosuppression were excluded from the trial. Peripheral blood for TCR sequencing was collected from all dose cohorts at baseline, on cycle 4 day 1, and on cycle 7 day 1. Samples were obtained from an open-label, multicenter, first-in-human phase I dose-escalation trial of ivuxolimab. Adults with locally advanced or metastatic head and neck squamous cell, hepatocellular, melanoma or renal cell carcinoma were enrolled in the trial. Before TCR sequencing, CD4+ and CD8+ T cells were separately sorted from peripheral blood.

The rearranged segments are TRBV5-4 and TRBJ2-7; the D call is tentative, TRBD1 or TRBD2, as each matches 6 bases. This receptor was taken from an adult with an advanced solid tumor such as melanoma, head and neck, liver or kidney cancer. The starting material was CD4+ or CD8+ T cells sorted from blood, obtained in a trial of the OX40 agonist ivuxolimab. Here the CDR3 is given as CASSLRGDGLSSYEQYF. In nucleotides, the sequence is TGTGCCAGCAGCTTGAGGGGGGACGGTTTGAGCTCCTACGAGCAGTACTTC.